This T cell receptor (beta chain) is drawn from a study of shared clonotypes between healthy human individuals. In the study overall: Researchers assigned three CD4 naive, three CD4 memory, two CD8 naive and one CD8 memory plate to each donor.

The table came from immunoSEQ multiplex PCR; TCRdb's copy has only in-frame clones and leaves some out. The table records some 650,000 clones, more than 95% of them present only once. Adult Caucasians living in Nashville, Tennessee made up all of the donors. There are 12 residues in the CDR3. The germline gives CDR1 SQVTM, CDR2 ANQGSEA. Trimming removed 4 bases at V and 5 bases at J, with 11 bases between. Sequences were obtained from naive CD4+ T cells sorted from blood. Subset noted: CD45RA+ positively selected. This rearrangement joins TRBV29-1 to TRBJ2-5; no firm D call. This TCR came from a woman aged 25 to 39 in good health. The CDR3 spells CSVGAHRETQYF. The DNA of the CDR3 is TGCAGCGTTGGAGCACATCGGGAGACCCAGTACTTC.